These T cell receptor beta chains were read from a single sample in a study of cytomegalovirus exposure and HLA in healthy donors. Profiled with immunoSEQ multiplex PCR; TCRdb holds only in-frame clones, not every one. The table shows around 130,000 clones, with 70% to 90% occurring only once. Sequencing was performed on PBMCs. Source of these receptors: a middle-aged woman in good health and CMV-seropositive. CDR3s include the opening cysteine and the closing phenylalanine or tryptophan. The order of the fields is J gene, D gene, clone size, V gene, CDR3 protein, CDR3 DNA. A D gene is named only where the DNA matches it firmly. The size entry is marked missing in some rows and otherwise reads once, few, many or a size class.

>TRBJ1-2|.|.|TRBV29-1
CSVEGGESVGYTF
TGCAGCGTTGAGGGGGGGGAGAGCGTTGGCTACACCTTC
>TRBJ1-1|TRBD1|.|TRBV19
CASSAWTGSEAFF
TGTGCCAGTAGTGCGTGGACAGGGAGCGAAGCTTTCTTT
>TRBJ1-2|.|.|TRBV6-5
CASREDSNYGYTF
TGTGCCAGCAGAGAGGACAGCAACTATGGCTACACCTTC
>TRBJ1-6|TRBD1|.|TRBV9
CASSVADRGSPLHF
TGTGCCAGCAGCGTAGCGGACAGGGGTTCACCCCTCCACTTT
>TRBJ2-7|.|.|TRBV5-6
CASSWDKYEQYF
TGTGCCAGCAGCTGGGACAAATACGAGCAGTACTTC
>TRBJ2-7|TRBD1|.|TRBV5-1
CASSLIAGQGAYEQYF
TGCGCCAGCAGCTTGATCGCTGGACAGGGGGCCTACGAGCAGTACTTC
>TRBJ2-6|.|once|TRBV4-3
CASSQDSVGGAGANVLTF
TGCGCCAGCAGCCAAGATTCGGTCGGCGGGGCTGGGGCCAACGTCCTGACTTTC
>TRBJ1-2|TRBD1|.|TRBV27
CASSFGQGGKWGYTF
TGTGCCAGCAGTTTTGGACAGGGGGGAAAGTGGGGCTACACCTTC
>TRBJ2-2|.|once|TRBV5-1
CASSLAASALSTGELFF
TGCGCCAGCAGCTTGGCCGCTAGCGCTTTAAGCACCGGGGAGCTGTTTTTT
>TRBJ2-3|.|.|TRBV7-7
CASSLDSYTDTQYF
TGTGCTAGCAGCTTAGACAGCTACACAGATACGCAGTATTTT
>TRBJ2-7|TRBD2|.|TRBV19
CASSIVSGTNGEQYF
TGTGCCAGTAGTATAGTAAGCGGGACTAACGGCGAGCAGTACTTC
>TRBJ1-1|TRBD1|.|TRBV2
CASREDRGQTEAFF
TGTGCCAGCAGGGAAGACAGGGGGCAGACTGAAGCTTTCTTT